What follows is one TCR beta chain and its context. Trimming cost V 3 bases and J 5 bases, with 8 bases left between them. The length of the CDR3 is 13 residues. Germline CDR1 MNHNS, CDR2 SASEGT. Libraries were prepared by immunoSEQ multiplex PCR; TCRdb keeps only in-frame clonotypes and omits some of them. The repertoire holds about 320,000 clones, with just over 85% as singletons. As to treatment: 15 to 20 received Ad26.COV2.S at low or high dose, single or two shots; roughly five received placebo; per-sample allocation not given. Sample collection was performed on day 63 after the first vaccine or placebo injection. The data originate from a study of Ad26.COV2.S vaccination and SARS-CoV-2 variants.

The receptor's source is a person aged 18-65 years who received the Ad26.COV2.S COVID-19 vaccine or a placebo. The chain combines TRBV6-1 with TRBJ1-5; no definite D call. The material was peripheral blood, obtained in a trial of Ad26.COV2.S vaccine versus placebo. The CDR3 region has the DNA TGTGCCAGCAGTGATAGGCGGGATCAGCCCCAGCATTTT. Amino acid sequence: CASSDRRDQPQHF.